The clone carrying this T cell receptor (beta chain) was found many times. Its antigen remains unidentified. TCRdb itself ran the reads through MiXCR, one entry per CDR3 protein. The table shows about 740,000 distinct CDR3 sequences, with roughly 35% occurring only once. The data derive from a study of T cell repertoires in cytomegalovirus infection. General study results and limits: In two of eight donors, the top clonotype was HLA-C-restricted CMV-specific.

CDR1 is SGHTA, CDR2 FQGNSA, per germline. With 5 bases removed from V and 10 bases from J, the gap between germline ends came to 17 bases. The CDR3 sequence is 13 residues long. The clonotype comes from a human donor in good health (CMV status not recorded). Some clones in this sample may be carry-over from other donors' samples. The chain couples TRBV7-2 to TRBJ1-2; D gene uncertain. The sequencing sample was made of PBMCs. CDR3 protein: CASSTRAGDDYTF. For the CDR3, the DNA is TGTGCCAGCAGCACTAGGGCAGGCGATGACTACACCTTC.